This T cell receptor (beta chain) came from a study of blood T cell repertoires in COVID-19 (TCRdb year 2020). The study in broad terms: Collaborator samples came from the United States, Italy and Spain and covered acute and convalescent phases of COVID-19. Nearly every sample came with metadata listing a de-identified subject ID, COVID-19 status, age in years and sex. The samples were drawn from two sources: the first 160 participants of the ongoing ImmuneRACE study, and fewer than 1,500 subjects contributed by 6 global collaborators. The material from the prospective study consisted of cDNA or gDNA derived from T cells, B-cell-depleted T cells, or PBMCs. Where available, HLA class I and class II types were taken from metadata supplied by the sample provider and were not determined by assay-based typing. The dataset comprised deeply sampled blood TCRbeta repertoires from subjects exposed to, actively infected with, or recovered from COVID-19. The repertoires were released in a freely available public database intended as a resource for research on the immune response to SARS-CoV-2.

Each collaborating institution followed its own protocols to collect whole blood in K2EDTA tubes. For TCRbeta analysis, collaborator samples were shipped as frozen whole blood, as isolated PBMCs, or as DNA extracted from either sample type. Regarding this clone: Its recognized antigen is unknown. It has no much larger one-base neighbor in the sample; base qualities were not kept.

TCRbeta CDR3 regions were amplified from genomic DNA using the immunoSEQ Assay, a bias-controlled multiplex PCR. Regarding the original processing steps: Nucleated cell counts per sample were estimated from amplification of reference gene primers within the assay. To quantify the absolute abundance of each unique TCRbeta CDR3 rearrangement, sequence reads were collapsed and filtered. For each sample, productive Simpson clonality was calculated by taking the square root of Simpson's diversity index across productive rearrangements. This is the immuneACCESS table as TCRdb keeps it, with only in-frame sequences that have V and J called. A part of the clones is gone; compared with another copy, unresolved V genes explain less than half, and the rest is unexplained. The DNA was the basis for D and trimming; V, J and clone size are from that table. This sample holds around 120,000 clones; approximately 90% were observed only once. 1.5% to 2% of the sample is held by the ten biggest clonotypes.

Summary of the overall study and its limitations: The quantity of clinical and demographic metadata differed by source and by participant and was supplied without curation.

For CDR1 and CDR2, the germline V gene lists SGDLS and YYNGEE. The CDR3 measures 16 amino acids from cysteine to phenylalanine. Here the CDR3 DNA is all that survives: 48 bases in frame from base 1. Trimming accounts for 4 bases at V and 5 bases at J, while the number of junction bases matched to no gene is 14. Sequencing used peripheral blood. The TCR comes from a human donor with active COVID-19. The donor label of this sample is uncertain. The sequence is built from TRBV9 and TRBJ2-5; the junction holds 7 bases that match TRBD1. The nucleotides are TGTGCCAGCAGCCCAAGACAGGGAATAGTCGGGGAGACCCAGTACTTC. This encodes CASSPRQGIVGETQYF.